Listed below are T cell receptor beta chains from one sample, sequenced in a study of human T cells and chemical hapten exposure. MiXCR, applied by TCRdb to the RACE reads, yields one record per CDR3 protein. The profile covers 130,000 or so distinct CDR3 sequences, with around 8.3% appearing a single time and 1.5% to 2% taken by the ten largest. The specimen was whole blood. These receptors came from a male donor in good health. Some clones in this sample may be carry-over from other donors' samples. CDR3s include the opening cysteine and the closing phenylalanine or tryptophan. A D gene is named only where the DNA matches it firmly. Only part of the rows carry a size: once, few, many, or a class if the clone is expanded.

j_call d_call clone_size v_call cdr3_aa cdr3_nt
TRBJ1-1 NA few TRBV5-4 CASSSPSRGDTEAFF TGTGCCAGCAGTTCACCCAGCAGGGGAGACACTGAAGCTTTCTTT
TRBJ2-1 NA few TRBV7-8 CASSFTVSSYNEQFF TGTGCCAGCAGCTTTACCGTGAGCTCCTACAATGAGCAGTTCTTC
TRBJ1-1 NA NA TRBV29-1 CSVARLATEAFF TGCAGCGTCGCCCGCTTGGCCACTGAAGCTTTCTTT
TRBJ1-3 NA few TRBV27 CASSSRTDSGNTIYF TGTGCCAGCAGTTCCCGGACAGACTCTGGAAACACCATATATTTT
TRBJ1-2 NA NA TRBV18 CASSPTRGWGRDGYTF TGTGCCAGCTCACCCACCCGCGGGTGGGGAAGGGATGGCTACACCTTC
TRBJ1-1 NA few TRBV20-1 CSARDIGDSLNTEAFF TGCAGTGCTAGAGATATAGGAGACAGCTTGAACACTGAAGCTTTCTTT
TRBJ2-7 NA few TRBV6-5 CASSYSPGPYEQYF TGTGCCAGCAGTTACTCGCCAGGCCCCTACGAGCAGTACTTC
TRBJ1-6 NA NA TRBV7-2 CASSLLAGSSSYNSPLHF TGTGCCAGCAGCTTATTGGCAGGGTCTAGCTCCTATAATTCACCCCTCCACTTT
TRBJ1-1 NA few TRBV20-1 CSGLSGFEAFF TGCAGTGGATTGTCAGGGTTTGAAGCTTTCTTT
TRBJ2-7 NA NA TRBV29-1 CSVASPRAGEQYF TGCAGCGTTGCTTCCCCTCGGGCCGGCGAGCAGTACTTC
TRBJ2-6 TRBD1 few TRBV5-6 CASSFSPARTGGSGANVLTF TGTGCCAGCAGCTTCTCCCCCGCCCGGACAGGGGGTTCAGGGGCCAACGTCCTGACTTTC
TRBJ2-7 NA few TRBV7-2 CASSLGHGTYEQYF TGTGCCAGCAGCTTAGGTCACGGAACCTACGAGCAGTACTTC
TRBJ2-5 TRBD2 few TRBV6-5 CASSSPKREWTQYF TGTGCCAGCAGCTCTCCGAAGCGGGAGTGGACCCAGTACTTC
TRBJ1-1 TRBD1 few TRBV12-5 CASGLDLQDRANTEAFF TGTGCTAGTGGTTTGGACTTACAAGACAGGGCGAACACTGAAGCTTTCTTT
TRBJ2-3 NA few TRBV5-6 CASSFTQGGTQYF TGTGCCAGCAGCTTCACACAGGGCGGTACGCAGTATTTT
TRBJ2-7 TRBD2 NA TRBV6-2/TRBV6-3 CASTARLAGDNEQYF TGTGCCAGCACAGCACGACTAGCGGGAGATAACGAGCAGTACTTC
TRBJ2-5 TRBD2 many TRBV19 CASSTGTSGKAETQYF TGTGCCAGTAGTACCGGAACTAGCGGGAAGGCGGAGACCCAGTACTTC
TRBJ2-7 NA NA TRBV13 CASSLKQGSYEQYF TGTGCCAGCAGCTTGAAGCAGGGATCCTACGAGCAGTACTTC
TRBJ2-3 NA few TRBV20-1 CSASPRVLGVSTDTQYF TGCAGTGCTAGTCCCCGAGTACTAGGAGTGAGCACAGATACGCAGTATTTT
TRBJ1-5 NA few TRBV13 CASSLRTRADSNQPQHF TGTGCCAGCAGCTTACGGACTCGGGCGGATAGCAATCAGCCCCAGCATTTT
TRBJ1-1 TRBD1 few TRBV12-3/TRBV12-4 CASSSYRGRRTQTTNTEAFF TGTGCCAGCAGTTCCTACAGGGGGCGTCGCACGCAGACGACGAACACTGAAGCTTTCTTT
TRBJ2-2 NA many TRBV12-3/TRBV12-4 CASSFGGTGELFF TGTGCCAGCAGTTTTGGGGGGACCGGGGAGCTGTTTTTT
TRBJ2-2 NA NA TRBV5-1 CASSFRALLPTGELFF TGCGCCAGCAGCTTCAGGGCCCTCCTGCCCACCGGGGAGCTGTTTTTT
TRBJ1-4 TRBD1 NA TRBV29-1 CSVGQGGGEKLFF TGCAGCGTGGGACAGGGAGGGGGCGAAAAACTGTTTTTT